This T cell receptor (beta chain) appears in the sequencing data of a study of cytomegalovirus exposure and HLA in healthy donors. Study findings and constraints: In a later analysis, at a false discovery rate of 0.05, under 20,000 TCR beta sequences were associated with HLA alleles. Most TCR beta V segments were productive about 87% or about 30% of the time in an earlier analysis. Around 160 TCR beta chains were listed as cytomegalovirus-associated.

It was with 60 Vbeta and 13 Jbeta primers that the PCR ran. Sequencing used immunoSEQ multiplex PCR; TCRdb keeps in-frame clones, though not all of them. Its table records over 200,000 clones. As concerns this clone: Its antigen is unknown.

Material: PBMCs. This clonotype was sampled from a young woman in good health and CMV-seropositive.

This CDR3 is CAISHPDDGFGMTGELFF. For the CDR3, the DNA is TGTGCCATCAGCCACCCAGATGACGGGTTCGGAATGACCGGGGAGCTGTTTTTT. The rearrangement links TRBV10-3 to TRBJ2-2; D call uncertain. V was pared by 6 bases and J by 5 bases, with 25 bases between. This CDR3 has 18 amino acids. Looked up from germline, CDR1 is ENHRY and CDR2 is SYGVKD.